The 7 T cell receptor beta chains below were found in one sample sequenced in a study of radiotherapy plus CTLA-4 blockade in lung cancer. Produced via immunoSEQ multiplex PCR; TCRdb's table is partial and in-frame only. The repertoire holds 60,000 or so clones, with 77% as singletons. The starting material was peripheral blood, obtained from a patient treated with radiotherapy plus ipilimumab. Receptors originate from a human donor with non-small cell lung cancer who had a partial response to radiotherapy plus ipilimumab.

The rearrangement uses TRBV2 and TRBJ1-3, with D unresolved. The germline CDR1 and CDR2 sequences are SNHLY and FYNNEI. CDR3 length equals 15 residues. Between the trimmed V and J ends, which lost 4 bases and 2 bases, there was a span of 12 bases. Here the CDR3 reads CASSAYRDTGNTIYF. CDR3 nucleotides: TGTGCCAGCAGTGCTTACAGAGATACTGGAAACACCATATATTTT.

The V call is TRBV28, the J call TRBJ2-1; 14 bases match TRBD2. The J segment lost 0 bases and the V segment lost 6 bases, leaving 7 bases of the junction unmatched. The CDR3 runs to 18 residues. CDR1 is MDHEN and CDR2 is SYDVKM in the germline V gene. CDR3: CASRSGTSGGHSYNEQFF. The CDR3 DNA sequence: TGTGCCAGCAGATCCGGGACTAGCGGGGGCCACTCCTACAATGAGCAGTTCTTC.

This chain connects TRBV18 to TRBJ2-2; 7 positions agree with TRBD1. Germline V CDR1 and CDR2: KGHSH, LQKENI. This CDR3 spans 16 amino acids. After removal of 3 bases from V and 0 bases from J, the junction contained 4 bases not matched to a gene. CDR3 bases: TGTGCCAGCTCACCTACAGGGGACCCGAACACCGGGGAGCTGTTTTTT. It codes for CASSPTGDPNTGELFF.

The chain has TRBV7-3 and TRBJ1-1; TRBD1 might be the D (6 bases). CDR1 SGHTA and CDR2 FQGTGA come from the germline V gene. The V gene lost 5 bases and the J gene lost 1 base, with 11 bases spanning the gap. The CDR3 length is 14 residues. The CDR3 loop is CASSQTGRNTEAFF. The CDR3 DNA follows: TGTGCCAGCAGCCAGACAGGAAGGAACACTGAAGCTTTCTTT.

CDR3 sequence reads: CASSHREGYGYTF. As DNA, the CDR3 is TGTGCCAGCAGTCATAGGGAGGGCTATGGCTACACCTTC. This rearrangement joins TRBV6-6 to TRBJ1-2; no clear D. This CDR3 contains 13 residues. The germline V gene encodes CDR1 MNHNY and CDR2 SVGAGI (reference sequence). The V and J ends lost 5 bases and 4 bases respectively, with 11 bases between them.

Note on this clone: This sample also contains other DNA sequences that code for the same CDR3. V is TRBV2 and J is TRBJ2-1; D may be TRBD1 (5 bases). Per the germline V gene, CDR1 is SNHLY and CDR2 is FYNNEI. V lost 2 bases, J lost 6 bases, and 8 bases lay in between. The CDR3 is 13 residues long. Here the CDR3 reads CASSEQGINEQFF. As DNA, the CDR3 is TGTGCCAGCAGTGAACAGGGAATCAATGAGCAGTTCTTC.

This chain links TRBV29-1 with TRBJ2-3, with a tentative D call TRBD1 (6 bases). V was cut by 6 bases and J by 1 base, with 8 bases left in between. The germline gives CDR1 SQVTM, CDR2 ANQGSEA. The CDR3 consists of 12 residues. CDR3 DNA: TGCAGCGTCTGGACAGGCACAGATACGCAGTATTTT. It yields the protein CSVWTGTDTQYF.